The next 22 T cell receptor beta chains were all read from a single sample in a study of graft-versus-host responses after intestinal transplantation. Profiled with immunoSEQ multiplex PCR; TCRdb holds only in-frame clones, not every one. The data show 19,000 or so clones, 86% seen once. The source material was PBMCs, sampled approximately 220 days after intestinal transplant. The receptor source for this set is a human patient who received an intestinal transplant, so some T cells may come from the graft donor.

V usage is TRBV7-9 and J usage is TRBJ2-1; maybe TRBD2 (5 bases). This CDR3 is 19 amino acids long. Trimming pared 5 bases from V and 3 bases from J, leaving 26 bases between. Germline assignment: CDR1 SEHNR and CDR2 FQNEAQ (reference sequence). This CDR3 is CASSPNGWTPVGFYNEQFF. The CDR3 bases are TGTGCCAGCAGCCCCAACGGTTGGACTCCGGTCGGATTCTACAATGAGCAGTTCTTC.

A remark on this clone: Its ends do not fully match the called genes, so a read error is possible. The chain combines TRBV13 with TRBJ1-6; 7 nucleotides agree with TRBD1. The CDR3 is made up of 16 amino acids. Germline V gene data show CDR1 as PRHDT and CDR2 as FYEKMQ (reference sequence). The CDR3 DNA is TGTGCCAACAGCTTATTTCGAGACAGGGCCAGTTCACCCCTCCACTTT. Protein product: CANSLFRDRASSPLHF.

This chain uses TRBV5-6 with TRBJ1-2, with 12 positions matching TRBD1. With V trimmed by 3 bases and J by 4 bases, 4 bases remained unmatched. CDR3 length equals 15 residues. Germline V lookup: CDR1 SGHDT, CDR2 YYEEEE. CDR3 in amino acids: CASSWGQGASYGYTF. The DNA for the CDR3 is TGTGCCAGCAGCTGGGGACAGGGGGCATCCTATGGCTACACCTTC. Full variable domain (missing parts from reference TRBV5-6 and TRBJ1-2): DAGVTQSPTHLIKTRGQQVTLRCSPKSGHDTVSWYQQALGQGPQFIFQYYEEEERQRGNFPDRFSGHQFPNYSSELNVNALLLGDSALYLCASSWGQGASYGYTFGSGTRLTVV.

The chain recombines TRBV9 with TRBJ2-1, with 10 positions matching TRBD2. This CDR3 is 18 amino acids long. Germline trimming cut 4 bases from V and 4 bases from J; bases unmatched to any gene: 14. Looked up from germline, CDR1 is SGDLS and CDR2 is YYNGEE. The CDR3, as DNA: TGTGCCAGCAGCCTAAGCGGGGGGGCCTTGTTATGGTACAATGAGCAGTTCTTC. This encodes CASSLSGGALLWYNEQFF.

The V and J genes are TRBV19 and TRBJ1-2, with D possibly TRBD1 on 6 matching bases. The germline V gene encodes CDR1 LNHDA and CDR2 SQIVND (reference sequence). The CDR3 sequence is 14 residues long. V shed 3 bases and J shed 3 bases, with 11 bases lying between them. CDR3 nucleotide sequence: TGTGCCAGTAGTATTGGATGGACAGACTATGGCTACACCTTC. It is translated as CASSIGWTDYGYTF.

V gene TRBV11-2 combines with J gene TRBJ2-5, with D perhaps matching TRBD2 (5 bases). The germline gives CDR1 SGHAT, CDR2 FQNNGV. CDR3 length: 14 amino acids. V dropped 6 bases and J dropped 7 bases, with 18 bases sitting between them. The CDR3 sequence is CASSIDPLEGTQYF. CDR3 DNA sequence: TGTGCCAGCAGTATAGACCCGTTAGAGGGGACCCAGTACTTC.

The V call is TRBV5-6, the J call TRBJ1-6, with 7 nucleotides matching TRBD1. Germline V lookup: CDR1 SGHDT, CDR2 YYEEEE. With V trimmed by 3 bases and J by 9 bases, 6 bases remained unmatched. The CDR3 covers 14 residues. The DNA for the CDR3 is TGTGCCAGCAGCTATACAGGGGAGAGTTCACCCCTCCACTTT. Protein: CASSYTGESSPLHF.

The chain carries TRBV4-1 and TRBJ1-1; D perhaps matches TRBD1 (6 bases). CDR3 length: 14 residues. Germline V gene sequence: CDR1 MGHRA, CDR2 YSYEKL. V lost 3 bases to trimming and J lost 1 base, with 9 bases between them. The CDR3 loop reads CASSHGQPNTEAFF. CDR3 DNA: TGCGCCAGCAGCCACGGACAGCCGAACACTGAAGCTTTCTTT.

This chain connects TRBV5-1 to TRBJ2-6, with D tentatively TRBD2 (6 bases). The germline V gene has CDR1 SGHRS and CDR2 YFSETQ. The CDR3 loop spans 15 amino acids. V lost 4 bases to trimming and J lost 0 bases, with 8 bases between them. For the CDR3, the DNA is TGCGCCAGCAGCCCGCGGGGCTCTGGGGCCAACGTCCTGACTTTC. This gives the protein CASSPRGSGANVLTF.

The CDR3 loop is CASSSEFDLKLFF. The CDR3 DNA reads TGTGCCAGCAGCTCGGAATTCGATCTAAAACTGTTTTTT. This chain joins TRBV11-3 and TRBJ1-4, with unresolved D. CDR1 is SGHNT, CDR2 YENEEA, per germline. The CDR3 length is 13 residues. V was cut by 4 bases and J by 10 bases, with 13 bases left in between. Full variable domain (remainder filled in from reference TRBV11-3 and TRBJ1-4): EAGVVQSPRYKIIEKKQPVAFWCNPISGHNTLYWYLQNLGQGPELLIRYENEEAVDDSQLPKDRFSAERLKGVDSTLKIQPAELGDSAVYLCASSSEFDLKLFFGSGTQLSVL.

The chain couples TRBV27 to TRBJ2-1, with D unclear. Germline CDR1 reads MNHEY; CDR2 reads SMNVEV (reference sequence). This CDR3 is 14 amino acids long. Trimming took off 1 base at V and 3 bases at J, with 7 bases between the two ends. CDR3 sequence: CASSLFPVYNEQFF. CDR3 nucleotides: TGTGCCAGCAGTTTATTTCCAGTCTACAATGAGCAGTTCTTC.

The rearrangement links TRBV4-2 to TRBJ2-1; tentatively, D is TRBD1 (8 bases). V lost 4 bases, J lost 2 bases, and 12 bases lay in between. This CDR3 spans 15 amino acids. CDR1 and CDR2 (germline): LGHNA, YNFKEQ. Written as DNA, the CDR3 is TGTGCCAGCAGCCCACAGGGGGGGGCCTACAATGAGCAGTTCTTC. This encodes CASSPQGGAYNEQFF.

The chain carries TRBV6-1 and TRBJ1-5; 12 bases align to TRBD1. Losses at the gene ends were 3 bases for V and 3 bases for J; bases not matched to a gene: 6. Germline CDR1 reads MNHNS; CDR2 reads SASEGT. CDR3 length equals 17 residues. The CDR3: CASSEWGTGGFNQPQHF. CDR3 coding DNA: TGTGCCAGCAGTGAGTGGGGGACAGGGGGCTTCAATCAGCCCCAGCATTTT.

V usage is TRBV29-1 and J usage is TRBJ1-2; no clear D. CDR3 length equals 12 residues. The V end was cut by 4 bases, the J end by 5 bases, with 11 bases between. Germline CDR1 is SQVTM and CDR2 is ANQGSEA. DNA of the CDR3: TGCAGCGTTGGGAGCGTAAGTTATGGCTACACCTTC. Protein product: CSVGSVSYGYTF.

The chain links TRBV6-5 to TRBJ1-2; the match to TRBD1 covers 7 bases. Looked up from germline, CDR1 is MNHEY and CDR2 is SVGAGI. The junction had 1 base not matched to a gene; V was cut back by 0 bases and J by 3 bases. This CDR3 has 14 residues. Here the CDR3 reads CASSYSGGDYGYTF. The DNA for the CDR3 is TGTGCCAGCAGTTACTCAGGGGGCGACTATGGCTACACCTTC.

This chain joins TRBV5-8 and TRBJ2-5; perhaps TRBD2 as D (6 bases). The CDR3 length is 13 residues. Between the trimmed V and J ends, which lost 3 bases and 5 bases, there was a span of 11 bases. Germline loops: CDR1 SGHTS, CDR2 YDEGEE. The CDR3 here is CASSSGVWETQYF. The DNA of the CDR3 is TGTGCCAGCAGCTCGGGGGTTTGGGAGACCCAGTACTTC.

V gene TRBV18 combines with J gene TRBJ2-2; a possible D gene is TRBD1 (5 bases). The V end lost 5 bases, the J end lost 2 bases, and 18 bases lay between the germline ends. This CDR3 is 17 amino acids long. The germline V gene encodes CDR1 KGHSH and CDR2 LQKENI. This chain's CDR3 is CASSGLRWGPNTGELFF. The DNA of the CDR3 is TGTGCCAGCTCAGGGCTAAGGTGGGGCCCCAACACCGGGGAGCTGTTTTTT.

The table lists this clone with a few counts. The chain has TRBV2 and TRBJ2-2; D is undetermined. CDR3 length equals 11 residues. Trimming took off 6 bases at V and 7 bases at J, with 6 bases between the two ends. Looked up from germline, CDR1 is SNHLY and CDR2 is FYNNEI. CDR3 sequence (DNA): TGTGCCAGCAGGACGGTCGGGGAGCTGTTTTTT. As protein: CASRTVGELFF.

The chain combines TRBV6-6 with TRBJ2-7, with D maybe TRBD2 (6 bases). Germline V gene sequence: CDR1 MNHNY, CDR2 SVGAGI (reference sequence). Trimming took 10 bases from V and 0 from J, leaving 7 bases between them. This CDR3 region has 11 residues. The CDR3, as DNA: TGTGCCACCGGGGGCTCCTACGAGCAGTACTTC. It translates to CATGGSYEQYF.

The V gene is TRBV5-8, the J gene TRBJ1-5; D may be TRBD1 (5 bases). Trimming pared 4 bases from V and 5 bases from J, leaving 16 bases between. This CDR3 is 15 amino acids long. Germline lookup yields CDR1 SGHTS and CDR2 YDEGEE. In DNA form, the CDR3 reads TGTGCCAGCAGCCCGAGGCCAGGGAGGCATCAGCCCCAGCATTTT. Translation gives CASSPRPGRHQPQHF.

The J gene is TRBJ1-5, the V gene TRBV19; maybe TRBD1 (5 bases). Germline CDR1 reads LNHDA; CDR2 reads SQIVND (reference sequence). V dropped 6 bases and J dropped 7 bases, with 13 bases sitting between them. The CDR3 contains 13 residues. CDR3 sequence: CASRGEVAQPQHF. The CDR3 coding sequence is TGTGCCAGTAGGGGGGAGGTTGCGCAGCCCCAGCATTTT.

The chain employs TRBV4-1 and TRBJ2-2, with D uncertain. Germline values: CDR1 MGHRA, CDR2 YSYEKL. The CDR3 consists of 17 residues. Trimming cost V 1 base and J 0 bases, with 12 bases left between them. CDR3 nucleotide sequence: TGCGCCAGCAGCCAAGGCCTTGACACAGCGAACACCGGGGAGCTGTTTTTT. Translating it yields CASSQGLDTANTGELFF.